Following are 27 T cell receptor beta chains from one sample sequenced in a study of T cell responses to AZD1222 COVID-19 vaccine. Here immunoSEQ multiplex PCR was the method, and the copy in TCRdb shows in-frame clones only, minus some. There are over 100,000 clones in the sample; about 88% occur only once, and about 15% lies in the top ten. The sample in question was peripheral blood, obtained on day 0 of AZD1222 vaccination. The receptor source for this set is an adult in good health.

CDR3 in DNA: TGTGCCAGCAGATCAGGGGGCTATAATTCACCCCTCCACTTT. Translation gives CASRSGGYNSPLHF. This rearrangement joins TRBV27 to TRBJ1-6; TRBD1 matches 7 bases. Germline assignment: CDR1 MNHEY and CDR2 SMNVEV (reference sequence). The CDR3 consists of 14 residues. Germline trimming cut 6 bases from V and 3 bases from J; bases unmatched to any gene: 2.

The chain links TRBV9 to TRBJ2-3; D is ambiguous. Germline CDR1 SGDLS, CDR2 YYNGEE. This CDR3 contains 14 residues. Trimming pared 0 bases from V and 1 base from J, leaving 6 bases between. This CDR3 reads CASSVVSGTDTQYF. The CDR3 nucleotides are TGTGCCAGCAGCGTAGTATCCGGCACAGATACGCAGTATTTT.

The CDR3 DNA reads TGTGCCAGCAGCCAGGCCCGGGACAGGGGGCTGTGGACTGAAGCTTTCTTT. It yields the protein CASSQARDRGLWTEAFF. The V call is TRBV3-1 (or the pseudogene TRBV3-2), the J call TRBJ1-1; 12 bases map to TRBD1. The CDR3 extends over 17 amino acids. Trimming cost V 3 bases and J 5 bases; bases outside gene matches: 10. From germline, CDR1 is LGHDT and CDR2 YNNKEL (reference sequence).

V gene TRBV29-1 combines with J gene TRBJ2-1; possible D gene TRBD2, 5 bases. The CDR3 covers 14 residues. CDR1 is SQVTM and CDR2 is ANQGSEA in the germline V gene. V shed 2 bases and J shed 7 bases, with 15 bases lying between them. The DNA of the CDR3 is TGCAGCGTTGAACGCGGGCGGGTTGGGAATGAGCAGTTCTTC. Protein: CSVERGRVGNEQFF.

This chain connects TRBV19 to TRBJ2-2; D might be TRBD1 or TRBD2, each matching 5 bases. With 6 bases removed from V and 5 bases from J, the gap between germline ends came to 13 bases. The germline V gene encodes CDR1 LNHDA and CDR2 SQIVND (reference sequence). This CDR3 has 14 amino acids. CDR3 residues: CASSGTSPTGELFF. The CDR3 DNA is TGTGCCAGTAGCGGGACCTCACCTACCGGGGAGCTGTTTTTT.

This clone was recorded only once. This sequence joins TRBV13 and TRBJ1-4; possibly TRBD1 for D (5 bases). In germline, CDR1 is PRHDT, CDR2 FYEKMQ (reference sequence). The V end lost 5 bases, the J end lost 3 bases, and 16 bases lay between the germline ends. The CDR3 has 16 residues. This CDR3 is CASSVYRDRSNEKLFF. In DNA, the CDR3 is TGTGCCAGCAGCGTATATAGAGACAGATCTAATGAAAAACTGTTTTTT.

Here the CDR3 DNA reads TGTGCCAGCAGCCTTGTGGGGTACACTGAAGCTTTCTTT. It encodes CASSLVGYTEAFF. V is TRBV5-4 and J is TRBJ1-1, with no clear D. V was clipped by 4 bases and J by 3 bases, with 10 bases between them. The CDR3 sequence is 13 residues long. Germline CDR1 reads SGHNT; CDR2 reads YYREEE (reference sequence).

This clone is a singleton in its sample. The rearrangement uses TRBV12-3 or TRBV12-4 and TRBJ2-1, with D unclear. Trimming cost V 6 bases and J 4 bases, with 10 bases left between them. This CDR3 contains 13 residues. Here the CDR3 reads CASRGVTYNEQFF. CDR3 DNA sequence: TGTGCCAGCAGAGGAGTCACGTACAATGAGCAGTTCTTC.

CDR3 DNA sequence: TGTGCCAGCAGCCGGGATAGCGGTAGCACAGATACGCAGTATTTT. Translation: CASSRDSGSTDTQYF. This chain connects TRBV3-1 (or the pseudogene TRBV3-2) to TRBJ2-3, with a weak D call TRBD2 (6 bases). The CDR3 contains 15 residues. Germline-derived CDR1 and CDR2 are LGHDT and YNNKEL (reference sequence). Trimming took off 4 bases at V and 0 bases at J, with 11 bases between the two ends.

The chain is built from TRBV6-5 and TRBJ1-2; 8 bases are shared with TRBD1. Germline V lookup: CDR1 MNHEY, CDR2 SVGAGI. The CDR3 has 14 amino acids. The V and J ends lost 7 bases and 2 bases, in that order; junction bases with no gene match: 6. CDR3 coding DNA: TGTGCCAGCACTCCGACAGGGGCAAACTATGGCTACACCTTC. It specifies CASTPTGANYGYTF.

This clone has just one count. The V and J genes are TRBV7-9 and TRBJ2-5; the D call may be TRBD1 or TRBD2 (5 bases each). The germline V gene encodes CDR1 SEHNR and CDR2 FQNEAQ (reference sequence). This CDR3 contains 14 residues. Deletions cut 4 bases from V and 1 base from J, with 10 bases between. The CDR3: CASSSFGAQETQYF. The CDR3 region has the DNA TGTGCCAGCAGCTCGTTCGGGGCCCAAGAGACCCAGTACTTC.

This chain uses TRBV27 with TRBJ1-1; D is ambiguous. V shed 3 bases and J shed 1 base, with 9 bases lying between them. The CDR3 has 14 residues. From germline, CDR1 is MNHEY and CDR2 SMNVEV (reference sequence). The CDR3 coding sequence is TGTGCCAGCAGTTTTCGGCTTACGAACACTGAAGCTTTCTTT. Its translation: CASSFRLTNTEAFF.

The genes are TRBV25-1 and TRBJ1-2, with TRBD1 identical over 7 bases. This CDR3 comprises 15 residues. CDR1 and CDR2 from the germline V gene are MGHDK and SYGVNS. V was pared by 3 bases and J by 2 bases, with 6 bases of the junction left unmatched. The CDR3 coding sequence is TGTGCCAGCAGTGACCCTCAACAGGGGAACTATGGCTACACCTTC. Protein: CASSDPQQGNYGYTF.

The rearrangement uses TRBV5-4 and TRBJ2-7; D is unresolved. CDR1 and CDR2 from the germline V gene are SGHNT and YYREEE (reference sequence). The CDR3 totals 13 residues. V lost 3 bases and J lost 5, with 12 bases in between. CDR3 sequence reads: CASSSDRAHEQYF. CDR3 bases: TGTGCCAGCAGCTCGGACCGAGCCCACGAGCAGTACTTC.

The rearrangement uses TRBV7-8 and TRBJ2-2, with D possibly matching TRBD2 (6 bases). This CDR3 has 17 amino acids. The germline CDR1 and CDR2 sequences are SGHVS and FQNEAQ. V lost 5 bases, J lost 1 base, and 17 bases lay in between. This chain's CDR3 is CASSPRLGGRNTGELFF. CDR3 bases: TGTGCCAGCAGCCCCCGTCTTGGAGGGAGGAACACCGGGGAGCTGTTTTTT.

In its sample, this clone was seen a few times. The chain uses TRBV19 and TRBJ1-2; maybe TRBD1 (5 bases). Germline-derived CDR1 and CDR2 are LNHDA and SQIVND (reference sequence). The V gene lost 0 bases and the J gene lost 4 bases, with 9 bases spanning the gap. CDR3 length: 14 amino acids. CDR3 in DNA: TGTGCCAGTAGTATAGAACCAGGGCGCTATGGCTACACCTTC. Protein: CASSIEPGRYGYTF.

The rearrangement uses TRBV28 and TRBJ1-6, with 8 bases lining up with TRBD1. V lost 7 bases to trimming and J lost 10 bases; unmatched junction nucleotides: 15. This CDR3 comprises 16 residues. CDR1 and CDR2 (germline): MDHEN, SYDVKM. The CDR3, as DNA: TGTGCCAGCAAGGTGGGAGGGCAGGGGGCTTTATCACCCCTCCACTTT. Its protein product is CASKVGGQGALSPLHF.

The chain couples TRBV7-8 to TRBJ2-1, with a possible D match to TRBD1 (5 bases). V lost 5 bases, J lost 6 bases, and 17 bases lay in between. CDR1 and CDR2 (germline): SGHVS, FQNEAQ. CDR3 size: 15 residues. Written as DNA, the CDR3 is TGTGCCAGCAGCCCACGTCAGGTAGGGGCCAATGAGCAGTTCTTC. It is translated as CASSPRQVGANEQFF.

V and J are TRBV23-1 and TRBJ2-1; 9 bases agree with TRBD2. TRBV23-1 is an ORF for which the function is uncertain. V shed 7 bases, J shed 2 bases, and the junction held 6 bases outside the gene matches. This CDR3 contains 15 residues. The CDR3 here is CASILAGSAYNEQFF. The CDR3 DNA is TGCGCCAGCATTCTAGCGGGATCAGCCTACAATGAGCAGTTCTTC.

This chain uses TRBV30 with TRBJ1-2, with D hard to call. V was cut by 0 bases and J by 8 bases, with 25 bases left in between. From germline, CDR1 is GTSNPN and CDR2 SVGIG (reference sequence). The CDR3 loop spans 17 amino acids. The CDR3 DNA sequence: TGTGCCTGGAGTGTACCAACCACAAGATCTAGTTGGCGGGGCTACACCTTC. Encoded protein: CAWSVPTTRSSWRGYTF.

This chain uses TRBV4-2 with TRBJ2-1; D not certain. The CDR3 runs to 14 residues. Germline CDR1 and CDR2: LGHNA and YNFKEQ. V shed 0 bases and J shed 6 bases, with 9 bases lying between them. As DNA, the CDR3 is TGTGCCAGCAGCCAAGAAGGGCCTGGCAATGAGCAGTTCTTC. It specifies CASSQEGPGNEQFF.

The rearrangement links TRBV4-2 to TRBJ1-1; D may be TRBD1 (5 bases). The CDR3 runs to 14 residues. Germline assignment: CDR1 LGHNA and CDR2 YNFKEQ. Deletions cut 2 bases from V and 1 base from J, with 8 bases between. The CDR3 loop reads CASSQWDGNTEAFF. The CDR3 nucleotides are TGTGCCAGCAGCCAATGGGACGGGAACACTGAAGCTTTCTTT.

This chain joins TRBV3-1 (or the pseudogene TRBV3-2) and TRBJ1-6; 10 bases are a match to TRBD1. CDR1 is LGHDT and CDR2 is YNNKEL in the germline V gene (reference sequence). The CDR3 consists of 15 residues. The ends lost 4 bases at V and 14 bases at J; junction bases unmatched: 11. CDR3 DNA: TGTGCCAGCAGCCCTTCGACAGGGGGCAGGCTCACCCTCCACTTT. It codes for CASSPSTGGRLTLHF.

The rearrangement links TRBV5-1 to TRBJ2-2; D is ambiguous. This CDR3 has 12 residues. Trimming shortened V by 4 bases and J by 7 bases, and 8 bases separated the two germline ends. Looked up from germline, CDR1 is SGHRS and CDR2 is YFSETQ. For the CDR3, the DNA is TGCGCCAGCAGCCCCTTGGGCGGGGAGCTGTTTTTT. It codes for CASSPLGGELFF.

This chain connects TRBV25-1 to TRBJ2-7; D gene ambiguous. Germline CDR1 is MGHDK and CDR2 is SYGVNS. The CDR3 totals 12 residues. The ends were cut back, 6 bases at V and 5 bases at J, with 11 bases in the middle. For the CDR3, the DNA is TGTGCCAGCAGAAAGAACCTTCACGAGCAGTACTTC. Translation gives CASRKNLHEQYF.

This clone was counted once. The chain combines TRBV2 with TRBJ2-5, with D tentatively TRBD1 (6 bases). The CDR3 is made up of 14 amino acids. Germline CDR1 SNHLY, CDR2 FYNNEI. With 1 base removed from V and 4 bases from J, the gap between germline ends came to 10 bases. CDR3 DNA: TGTGCCAGCAGTGAAGGAGGGGGTGCAGAGACCCAGTACTTC. Translating gives CASSEGGGAETQYF.

The chain joins TRBV5-4 to TRBJ1-6; no definite D call. The V gene lost 0 bases and the J gene lost 9 bases, with 10 bases spanning the gap. Germline CDR1 reads SGHNT; CDR2 reads YYREEE (reference sequence). This CDR3 region has 14 residues. The CDR3 protein is CASSLASVGSPLHF. The CDR3 nucleotides are TGTGCCAGCAGCTTGGCCAGCGTGGGTTCACCCCTCCACTTT.